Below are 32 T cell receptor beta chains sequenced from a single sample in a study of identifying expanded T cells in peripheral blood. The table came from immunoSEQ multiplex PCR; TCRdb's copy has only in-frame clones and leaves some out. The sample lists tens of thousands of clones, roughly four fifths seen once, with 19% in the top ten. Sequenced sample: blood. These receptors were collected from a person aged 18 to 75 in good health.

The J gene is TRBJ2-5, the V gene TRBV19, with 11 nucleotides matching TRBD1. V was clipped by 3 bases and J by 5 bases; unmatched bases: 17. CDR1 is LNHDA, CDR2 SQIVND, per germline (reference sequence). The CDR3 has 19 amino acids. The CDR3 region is CASSIGTGGSKPLRETQYF. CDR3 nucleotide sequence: TGTGCCAGTAGTATCGGGACAGGGGGTTCAAAGCCCCTCAGGGAGACCCAGTACTTC.

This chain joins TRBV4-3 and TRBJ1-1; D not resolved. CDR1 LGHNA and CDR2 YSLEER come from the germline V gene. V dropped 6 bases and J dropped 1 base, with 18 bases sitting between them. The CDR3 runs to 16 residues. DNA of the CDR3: TGCGCCAGCAGACCCGCGCACAGCGAACCGAACACTGAAGCTTTCTTT. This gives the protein CASRPAHSEPNTEAFF.

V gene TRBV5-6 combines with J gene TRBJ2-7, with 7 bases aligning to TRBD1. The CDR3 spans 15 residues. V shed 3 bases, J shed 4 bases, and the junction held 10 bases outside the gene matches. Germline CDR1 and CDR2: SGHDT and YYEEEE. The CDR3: CASSSRQGLPYEQYF. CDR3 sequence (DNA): TGTGCCAGCAGCTCTAGACAGGGTTTACCTTACGAGCAGTACTTC.

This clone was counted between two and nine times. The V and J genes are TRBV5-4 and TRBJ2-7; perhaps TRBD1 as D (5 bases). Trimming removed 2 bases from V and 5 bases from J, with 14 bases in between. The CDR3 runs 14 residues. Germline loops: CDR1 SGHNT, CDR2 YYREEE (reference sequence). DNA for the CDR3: TGTGCCAGCAGCTTAGGTGGCAGGGTGCACGAGCAGTACGTC. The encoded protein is CASSLGGRVHEQYV.

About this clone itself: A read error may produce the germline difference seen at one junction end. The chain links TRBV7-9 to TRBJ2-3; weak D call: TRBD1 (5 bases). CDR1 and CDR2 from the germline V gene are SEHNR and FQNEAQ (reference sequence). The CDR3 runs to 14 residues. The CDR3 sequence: CASSLVGATDTQYF. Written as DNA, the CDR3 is TGTGCCAGCAGTTTAGTTGGGGCCACAGATACGCAGTATTTT.

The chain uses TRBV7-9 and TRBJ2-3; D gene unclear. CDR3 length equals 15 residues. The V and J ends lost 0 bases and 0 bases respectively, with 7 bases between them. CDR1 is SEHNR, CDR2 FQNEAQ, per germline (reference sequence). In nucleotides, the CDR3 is TGTGCCAGCAGCTTAGCTAGGCGGAGCACAGATACGCAGTATTTT. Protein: CASSLARRSTDTQYF. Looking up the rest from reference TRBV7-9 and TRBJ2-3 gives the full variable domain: DTGVSQNPRHKITKRGQNVTFRCDPISEHNRLYWYRQTLGQGPEFLTYFQNEAQLEKSRLLSDRFSAERPKGSFSTLEIQRTEQGDSAMYLCASSLARRSTDTQYFGPGTRLTVL.

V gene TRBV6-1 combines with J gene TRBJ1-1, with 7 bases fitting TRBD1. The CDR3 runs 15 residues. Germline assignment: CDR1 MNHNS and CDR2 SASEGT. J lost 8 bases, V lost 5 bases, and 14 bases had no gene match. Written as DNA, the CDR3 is TGTGCCAGCAGTCCACAGGGCGCCGGACAGGCCGAAGCTTTCTTT. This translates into CASSPQGAGQAEAFF.

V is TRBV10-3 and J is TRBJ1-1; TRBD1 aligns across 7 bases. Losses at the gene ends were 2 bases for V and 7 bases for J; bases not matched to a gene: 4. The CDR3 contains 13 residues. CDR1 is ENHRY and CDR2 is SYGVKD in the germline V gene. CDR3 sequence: CAISEGQGGEAFF. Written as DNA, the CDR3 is TGTGCCATCAGTGAGGGGCAGGGGGGTGAAGCTTTCTTT.

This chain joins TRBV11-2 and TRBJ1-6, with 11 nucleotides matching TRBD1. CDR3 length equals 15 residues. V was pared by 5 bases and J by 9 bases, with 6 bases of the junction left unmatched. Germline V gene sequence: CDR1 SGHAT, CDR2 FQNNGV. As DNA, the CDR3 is TGTGCCAGCAGCCCTTGGACAGGGGGCGCTTCACCCCTCCACTTT. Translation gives CASSPWTGGASPLHF.

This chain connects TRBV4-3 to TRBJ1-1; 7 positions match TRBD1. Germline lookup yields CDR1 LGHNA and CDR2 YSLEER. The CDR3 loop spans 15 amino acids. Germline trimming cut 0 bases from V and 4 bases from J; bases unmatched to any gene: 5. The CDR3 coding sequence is TGCGCCAGCAGCCAAGATGGAAACAGGGGCACTGAAGCTTTCTTT. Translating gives CASSQDGNRGTEAFF.

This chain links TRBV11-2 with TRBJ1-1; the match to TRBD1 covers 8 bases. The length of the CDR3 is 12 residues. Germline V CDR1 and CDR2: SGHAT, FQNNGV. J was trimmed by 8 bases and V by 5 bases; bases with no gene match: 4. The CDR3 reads CASSPDRVEAFF. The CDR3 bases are TGTGCCAGCAGCCCGGACAGGGTCGAAGCTTTCTTT.

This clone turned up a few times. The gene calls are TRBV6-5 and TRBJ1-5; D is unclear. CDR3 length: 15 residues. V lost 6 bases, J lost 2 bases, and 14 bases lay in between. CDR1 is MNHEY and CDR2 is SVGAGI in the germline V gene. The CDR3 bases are TGTGCCAGCAGGGCCACATCCCTGGGCAATCAGCCCCAGCATTTT. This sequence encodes CASRATSLGNQPQHF.

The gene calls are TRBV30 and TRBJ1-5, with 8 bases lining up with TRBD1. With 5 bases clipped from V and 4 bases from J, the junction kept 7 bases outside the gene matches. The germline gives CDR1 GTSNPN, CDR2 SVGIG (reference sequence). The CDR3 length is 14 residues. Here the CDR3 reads CAWDRTGRNQPQHF. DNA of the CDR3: TGTGCCTGGGACCGGACAGGGAGAAATCAGCCCCAGCATTTT.

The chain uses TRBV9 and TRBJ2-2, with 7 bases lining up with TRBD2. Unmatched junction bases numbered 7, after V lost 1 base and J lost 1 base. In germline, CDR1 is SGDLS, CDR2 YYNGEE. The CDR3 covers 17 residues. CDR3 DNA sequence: TGTGCCAGCAGCGTAATCAGCGGGGCGATGAACACCGGGGAGCTGTTTTTT. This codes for CASSVISGAMNTGELFF.

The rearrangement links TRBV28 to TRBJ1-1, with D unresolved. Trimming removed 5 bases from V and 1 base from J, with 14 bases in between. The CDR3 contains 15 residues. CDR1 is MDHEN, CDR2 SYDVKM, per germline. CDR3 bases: TGTGCCAGCAGTCGTGGAGGGTACCGGAACACTGAAGCTTTCTTT. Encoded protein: CASSRGGYRNTEAFF.

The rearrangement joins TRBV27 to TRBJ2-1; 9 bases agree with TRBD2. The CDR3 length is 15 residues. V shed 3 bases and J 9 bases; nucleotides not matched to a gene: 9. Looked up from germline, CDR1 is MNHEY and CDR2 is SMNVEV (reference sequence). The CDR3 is CASSFWREGRGEQFF. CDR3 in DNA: TGTGCCAGCAGTTTTTGGCGGGAGGGCCGGGGTGAGCAGTTCTTC.

The CDR3 sequence is CASRGQGNQPQHF. In nucleotides, the CDR3 is TGTGCCAGCAGGGGCCAGGGCAATCAGCCCCAGCATTTT. This chain links TRBV6-1 with TRBJ1-5; D gene uncertain. This CDR3 is built from 13 residues. V lost 6 bases, J lost 2 bases, and 8 bases lay in between. CDR1 and CDR2 from the germline V gene are MNHNS and SASEGT.

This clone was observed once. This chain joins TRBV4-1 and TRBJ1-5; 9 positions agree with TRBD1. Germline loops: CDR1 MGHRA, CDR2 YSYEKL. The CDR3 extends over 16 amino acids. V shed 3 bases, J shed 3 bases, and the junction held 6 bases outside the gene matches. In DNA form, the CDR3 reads TGCGCCAGCAGCCACCAACAGGGGGCAAACAATCAGCCCCAGCATTTT. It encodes CASSHQQGANNQPQHF.

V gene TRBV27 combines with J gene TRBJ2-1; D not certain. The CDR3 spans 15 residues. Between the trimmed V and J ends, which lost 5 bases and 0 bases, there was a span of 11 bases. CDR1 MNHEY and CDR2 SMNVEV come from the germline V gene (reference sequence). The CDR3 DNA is TGTGCCAGCAGTCCCCAGGTACTCTCCTACAATGAGCAGTTCTTC. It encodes CASSPQVLSYNEQFF.

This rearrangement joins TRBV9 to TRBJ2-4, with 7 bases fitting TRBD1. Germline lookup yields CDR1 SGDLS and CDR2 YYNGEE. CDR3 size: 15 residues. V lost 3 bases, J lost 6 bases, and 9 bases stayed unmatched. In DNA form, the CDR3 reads TGTGCCAGCAGCGCCCAAGACAGGGACCTAAACATTCAGTACTTC. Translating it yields CASSAQDRDLNIQYF.

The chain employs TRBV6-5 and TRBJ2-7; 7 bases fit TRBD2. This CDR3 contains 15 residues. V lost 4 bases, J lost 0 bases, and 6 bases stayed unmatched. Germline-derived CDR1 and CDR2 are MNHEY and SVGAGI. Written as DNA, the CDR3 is TGTGCCAGCAGTTCCCCCGGACTAGTCTCCTACGAGCAGTACTTC. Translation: CASSSPGLVSYEQYF.

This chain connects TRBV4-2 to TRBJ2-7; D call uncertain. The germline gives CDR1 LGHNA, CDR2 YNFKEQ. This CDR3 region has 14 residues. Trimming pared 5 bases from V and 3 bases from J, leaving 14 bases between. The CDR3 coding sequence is TGTGCCAGCAGCTCCACGACGGGTAACTACGAGCAGTACGTC. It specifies CASSSTTGNYEQYV.

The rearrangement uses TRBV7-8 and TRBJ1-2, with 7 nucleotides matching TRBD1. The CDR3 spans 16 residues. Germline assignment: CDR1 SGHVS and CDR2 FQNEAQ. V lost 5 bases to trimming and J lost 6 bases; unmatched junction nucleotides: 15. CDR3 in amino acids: CASSHTGQAKDNGYTF. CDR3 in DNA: TGTGCCAGCAGCCATACTGGACAGGCAAAGGATAATGGCTACACCTTC.

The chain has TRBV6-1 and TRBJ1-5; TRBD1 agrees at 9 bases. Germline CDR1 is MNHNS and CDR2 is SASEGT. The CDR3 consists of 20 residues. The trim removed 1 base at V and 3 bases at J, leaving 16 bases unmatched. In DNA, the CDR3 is TGTGCCAGCAGTGAAGATATCGGGACAGGGTATGAGAAGGCCAATCAGCCCCAGCATTTT. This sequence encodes CASSEDIGTGYEKANQPQHF.

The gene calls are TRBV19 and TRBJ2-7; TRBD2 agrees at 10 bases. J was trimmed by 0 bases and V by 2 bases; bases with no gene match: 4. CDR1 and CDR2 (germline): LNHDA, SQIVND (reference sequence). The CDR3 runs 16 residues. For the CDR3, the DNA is TGTGCCAGTAGTATATCATCTAGCGGGAGCTCCTACGAGCAGTACTTC. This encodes CASSISSSGSSYEQYF.

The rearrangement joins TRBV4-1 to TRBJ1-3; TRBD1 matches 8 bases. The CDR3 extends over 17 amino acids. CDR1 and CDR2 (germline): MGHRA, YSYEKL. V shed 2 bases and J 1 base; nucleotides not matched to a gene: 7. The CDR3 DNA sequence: TGCGCCAGCAGCCAAAGACGACAGGGGATTTCTGGAAACACCATATATTTT. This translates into CASSQRRQGISGNTIYF.

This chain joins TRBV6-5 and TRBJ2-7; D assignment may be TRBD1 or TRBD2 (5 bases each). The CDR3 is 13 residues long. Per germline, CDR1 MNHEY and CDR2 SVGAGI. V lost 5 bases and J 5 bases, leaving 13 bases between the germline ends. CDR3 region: CASSVVVGHEQYV. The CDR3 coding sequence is TGTGCCAGCAGTGTCGTTGTGGGACACGAGCAGTACGTC.

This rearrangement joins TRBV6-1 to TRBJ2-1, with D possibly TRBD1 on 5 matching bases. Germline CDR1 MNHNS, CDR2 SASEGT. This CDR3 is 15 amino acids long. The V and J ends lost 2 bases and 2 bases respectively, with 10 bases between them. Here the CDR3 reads CASSEWQGTYNEQFF. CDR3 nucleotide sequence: TGTGCCAGCAGTGAATGGCAGGGCACCTACAATGAGCAGTTCTTC.

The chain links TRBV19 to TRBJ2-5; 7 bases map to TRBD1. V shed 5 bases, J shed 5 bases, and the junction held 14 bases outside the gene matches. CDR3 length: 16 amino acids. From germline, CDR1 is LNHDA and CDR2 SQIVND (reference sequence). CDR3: CASSPSSRQGRETQYF. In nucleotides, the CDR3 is TGTGCCAGTAGTCCCTCATCTCGACAGGGTAGGGAGACCCAGTACTTC.

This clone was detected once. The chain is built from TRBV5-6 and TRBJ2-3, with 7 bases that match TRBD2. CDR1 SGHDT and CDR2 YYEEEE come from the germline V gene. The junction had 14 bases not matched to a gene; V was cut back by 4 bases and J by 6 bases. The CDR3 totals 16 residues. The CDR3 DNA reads TGTGCCAGCAGCCTCATTGGGGGGAGGGCCTCGGATACGCAGTATTTT. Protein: CASSLIGGRASDTQYF.

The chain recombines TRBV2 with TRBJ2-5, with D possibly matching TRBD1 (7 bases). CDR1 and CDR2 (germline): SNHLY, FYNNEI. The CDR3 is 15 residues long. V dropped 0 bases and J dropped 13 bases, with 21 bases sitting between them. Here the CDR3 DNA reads TGTGCCAGCAGTGAAGCTAGGGGGCGCGGGGTGAGAGGGTACTTC. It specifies CASSEARGRGVRGYF.

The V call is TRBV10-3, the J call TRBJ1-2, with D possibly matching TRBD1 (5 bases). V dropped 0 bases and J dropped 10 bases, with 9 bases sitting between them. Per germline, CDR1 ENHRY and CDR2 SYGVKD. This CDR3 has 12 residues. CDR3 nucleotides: TGTGCCATCAGTGAGTCACAGGCAACCTACACCTTC. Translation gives CAISESQATYTF.